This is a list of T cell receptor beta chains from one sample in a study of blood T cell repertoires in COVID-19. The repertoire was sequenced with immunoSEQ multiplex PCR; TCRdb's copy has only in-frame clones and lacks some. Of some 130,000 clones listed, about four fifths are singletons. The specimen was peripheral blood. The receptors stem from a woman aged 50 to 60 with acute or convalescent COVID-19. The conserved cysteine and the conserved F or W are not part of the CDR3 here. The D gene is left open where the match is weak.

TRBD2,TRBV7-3,ASSHPGTREDTQY
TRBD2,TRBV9,ASSVETSVDTQY
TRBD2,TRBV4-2,ASSHATRGLAGAADTQY
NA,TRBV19,ASRRTGGDEKLF
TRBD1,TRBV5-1,ASSKGTADNQPQH
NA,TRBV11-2,ASSDYGSPLH
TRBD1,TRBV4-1,ASSQVLLRTGWSEAF
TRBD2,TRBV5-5,ASSLALGAAGLGNEQF
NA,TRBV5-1,ASSPARGQGISYEQY
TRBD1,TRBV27,ASSGAGGDYEQY
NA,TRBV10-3,AISELDPGAGGYT
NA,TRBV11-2,ASGRVNEKLF
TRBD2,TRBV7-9,ASSLAGGVAGAPSKY
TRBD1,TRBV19,ASSHLTGVYNSPLH
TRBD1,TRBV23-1,ASTSRDRGLGYT
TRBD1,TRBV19,ASSIASGTGSRNEQF
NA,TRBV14,ASSQSPARGAGYT
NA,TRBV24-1,ATSDLSIRGDTGELF
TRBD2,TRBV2,ATSGIAGSSYEQY
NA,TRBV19,ASSPWTDLSSNQPQH
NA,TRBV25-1,ASSETVANTGELF
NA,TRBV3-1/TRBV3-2,ASSQGPGNNSPLH
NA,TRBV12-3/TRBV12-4,ASSPDRNYGYT
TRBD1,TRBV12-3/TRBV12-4,ASSLFQGVGYT
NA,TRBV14,ASSQDYGPLGSSVL
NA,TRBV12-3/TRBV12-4,ASSWNRNYEQY
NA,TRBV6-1,ASSENGDTGELF
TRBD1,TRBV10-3,AISADRGSYEQY
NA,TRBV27,ASSLADNYGYT
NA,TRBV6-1,ASSEVEGEGNQPQH